The sequence of this TCR beta chain was determined in a study of blood T cell repertoires in COVID-19. On the study more broadly: Acute and convalescent COVID-19 samples came from the United States, Italy and Spain.

Individuals drawn from around 24 US areas were about 18 to 95 years old. Either two negative PCRs, clearance, or symptom resolution qualified Cohort 3 donors as recovered. Germline values: CDR1 MNHEY, CDR2 SVGAGI. The CDR3 consists of 15 residues. The V end was cut by 2 bases, the J end by 7 bases, with 12 bases between. Generated by immunoSEQ multiplex PCR, the TCRdb table keeps only in-frame clones and is missing some. The sample contains hundreds of thousands of clones, 70% to 90% of which appear only once. This clonotype was sampled from a man aged 35-49 years who had recovered from COVID-19. The source material was PBMCs or T cells enriched from blood (not recorded which). The chain uses TRBV6-5 and TRBJ1-6, with no clear D. Here the CDR3 DNA reads TGTGCCAGCAGTTACCTCGCGGGCGGGAATTCACCCCTCCACTTT. Translation gives CASSYLAGGNSPLHF.